One TCR beta chain is described in this entry. The sample belongs to a study of patients and donors after allogeneic stem cell transplantation. TCRdb re-called the RT-PCR reads through MiXCR, storing one row per CDR3 protein. The data show about 39,000 distinct CDR3 sequences, with under 40% seen just once and roughly 70% held by the top ten. This receptor was identified in a human donor who was either an allogeneic HSCT recipient or a stem cell or donor lymphocyte infusion donor (not recorded which). It is not recorded whose cells these are; they may come from a transplant donor. Sequenced input: blood, either unsorted or a sorted T cell fraction (not recorded which).

The CDR3 here is CASIPGGQPQHF. CDR3 sequence (DNA): TGTGCCAGCATCCCTGGGGGCCAGCCCCAGCATTTT. The chain is built from TRBV2 and TRBJ1-5; a possible D gene is TRBD1 (6 bases). The germline V and J ends were trimmed by 7 bases and 7 bases, with 11 bases remaining between them. Germline V CDR1 and CDR2: SNHLY, FYNNEI. The CDR3 has 12 residues.